This record looks at one TCR beta chain sequence and its context. Antigen unknown. These data are taken from a study of T cell repertoires in cytomegalovirus infection. Study-wide background: From public TCR beta signatures came an indication of both CMV infection and matching HLA type. Study observations and caveats: Public TCR beta family frequency separated CMV-and-HLA carriers, including in an independent cohort. CMV-specific HLA-C-restricted TCR beta clonotypes dominated the ex vivo response.

MiXCR, applied by TCRdb to the reads, yields one record per CDR3 protein. This sample has about 360,000 distinct CDR3 sequences, with around a sixth found just once. V was shortened by 0 bases and J by 0 bases, with 4 bases between the two germline ends. This CDR3 is 14 amino acids long. Germline V gene data show CDR1 as LNHDA and CDR2 as SQIVND (reference sequence). The gene calls are TRBV19 and TRBJ2-3; D gene ambiguous. The TCR comes from a human donor in good health (CMV status not recorded). Some clones in this sample may be carry-over from other donors' samples. The sequencing input was PBMCs. This CDR3 is CASSIEISTDTQYF. DNA for the CDR3: TGTGCCAGTAGTATAGAAATCAGCACAGATACGCAGTATTTT. The whole variable domain, remainder taken from reference TRBV19 and TRBJ2-3, is DGGITQSPKYLFRKEGQNVTLSCEQNLNHDAMYWYRQDPGQGLRLIYYSQIVNDFQKGDIAEGYSVSREKKESFPLTVTSAQKNPTAFYLCASSIEISTDTQYFGPGTRLTVL.